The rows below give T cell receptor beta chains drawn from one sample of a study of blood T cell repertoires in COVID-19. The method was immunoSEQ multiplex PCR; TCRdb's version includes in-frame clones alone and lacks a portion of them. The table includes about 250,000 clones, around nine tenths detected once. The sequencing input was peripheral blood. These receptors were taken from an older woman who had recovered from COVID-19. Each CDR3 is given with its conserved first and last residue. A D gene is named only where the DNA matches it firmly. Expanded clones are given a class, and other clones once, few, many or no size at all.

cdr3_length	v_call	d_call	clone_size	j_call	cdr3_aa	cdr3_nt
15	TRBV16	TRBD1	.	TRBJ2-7	CASSQLGQGAGEQYF	TGTGCCAGCAGCCAGCTTGGACAGGGGGCGGGGGAGCAGTACTTC
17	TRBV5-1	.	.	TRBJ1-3	CASSLSQGYSPGNTIYF	TGCGCCAGCAGCTTGTCGCAGGGGTACTCTCCTGGAAACACCATATATTTT
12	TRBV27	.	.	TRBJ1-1	CASSSGPQGAFF	TGTGCCAGCAGTTCCGGGCCCCAGGGTGCTTTCTTT
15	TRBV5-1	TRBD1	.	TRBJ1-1	CASSFYRTGYTEAFF	TGCGCCAGCAGCTTCTACCGGACAGGGTATACTGAAGCTTTCTTT
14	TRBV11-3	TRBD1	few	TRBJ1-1	CASSRTGTYTEAFF	TGTGCCAGCAGCCGGACAGGGACCTACACTGAAGCTTTCTTT
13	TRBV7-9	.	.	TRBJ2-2	CASSLEGSGELFF	TGTGCCAGCAGCTTAGAGGGGTCCGGGGAGCTGTTTTTT
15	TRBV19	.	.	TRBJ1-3	CASRVDRDIGNTIYF	TGTGCCAGTAGAGTGGATCGGGACATCGGAAACACCATATATTTT
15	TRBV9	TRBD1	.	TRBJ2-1	CASSVYRDRYNEQFF	TGTGCCAGCAGCGTCTACCGGGACAGATACAATGAGCAGTTCTTC
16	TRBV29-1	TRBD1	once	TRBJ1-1	CSVELFGTGQFAEAFF	TGCAGCGTTGAATTATTTGGGACAGGGCAATTCGCTGAAGCTTTCTTT
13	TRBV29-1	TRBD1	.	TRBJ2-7	CSVGTGSGYEQYF	TGCAGCGTGGGGACAGGGAGTGGCTACGAGCAGTACTTC
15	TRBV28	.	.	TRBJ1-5	CASSDKFRRDQPQHF	TGTGCCAGCAGCGATAAGTTTCGGAGGGATCAGCCCCAGCATTTT
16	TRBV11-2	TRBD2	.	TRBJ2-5	CASSLLRALGGETQYF	TGTGCCAGCAGCTTATTGAGGGCCTTGGGAGGGGAGACCCAGTACTTC
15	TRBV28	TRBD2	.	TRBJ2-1	CASSSPSGGRNEQFF	TGTGCCAGCAGTTCCCCCTCCGGGGGGAGAAATGAGCAGTTCTTC
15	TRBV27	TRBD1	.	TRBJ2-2	CASTRTGTNTGELFF	TGTGCCAGCACCCGGACAGGGACGAACACCGGGGAGCTGTTTTTT
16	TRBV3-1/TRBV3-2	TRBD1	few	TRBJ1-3	CASSQSYGQGGNTIYF	TGTGCCAGCAGCCAATCTTACGGACAGGGTGGAAACACCATATATTTT
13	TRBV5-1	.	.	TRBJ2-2	CASSFIDTGELFF	TGCGCCAGCAGCTTTATAGACACCGGGGAGCTGTTTTTT
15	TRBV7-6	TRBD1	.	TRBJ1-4	CASSLAGTANEKLFF	TGTGCCAGCAGCTTAGCGGGGACAGCTAATGAAAAACTGTTTTTT